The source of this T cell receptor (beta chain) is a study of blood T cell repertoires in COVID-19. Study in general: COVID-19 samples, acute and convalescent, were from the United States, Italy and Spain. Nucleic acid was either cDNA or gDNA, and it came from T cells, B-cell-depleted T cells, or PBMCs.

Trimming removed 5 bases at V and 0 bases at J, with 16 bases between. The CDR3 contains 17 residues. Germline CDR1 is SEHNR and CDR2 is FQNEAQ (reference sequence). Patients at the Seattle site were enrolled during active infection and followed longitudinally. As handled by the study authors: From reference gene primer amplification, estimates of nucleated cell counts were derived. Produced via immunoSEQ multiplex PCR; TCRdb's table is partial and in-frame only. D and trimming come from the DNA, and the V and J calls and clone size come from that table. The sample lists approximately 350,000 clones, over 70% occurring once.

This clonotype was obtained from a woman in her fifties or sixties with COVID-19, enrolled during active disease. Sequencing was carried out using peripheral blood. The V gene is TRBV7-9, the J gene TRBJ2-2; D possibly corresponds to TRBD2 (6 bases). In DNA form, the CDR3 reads TGTGCCAGCAGCACGCCCGGAGGGACGGCGAACACCGGGGAGCTGTTTTTT. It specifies CASSTPGGTANTGELFF.